These 9 T cell receptor beta chains were all obtained from the same sample, sequenced in a study of blood T cell repertoires in COVID-19. The protocol was immunoSEQ multiplex PCR, while the TCRdb copy is restricted to in-frame clones and leaves out a portion. The data show some 490,000 clones, 80% to 90% seen once. Source material: peripheral blood. These receptors were taken from a human donor in a cohort sampled during active COVID-19.

DNA of the CDR3: TGCAGTGCTAGTACTAGCGGGTACCAAGAGACCCAGTACTTC. Protein product: CSASTSGYQETQYF. The rearrangement links TRBV20-1 to TRBJ2-5, with 9 bases fitting TRBD2. Trimming at V came to 3 bases and at J to 0 bases, leaving 2 bases not matched to a gene. This CDR3 is built from 14 residues. Germline assignment: CDR1 DFQATT and CDR2 SNEGSKA (reference sequence).

V and J are TRBV18 and TRBJ2-1, with TRBD2 matching over 13 bases. The germline V gene encodes CDR1 KGHSH and CDR2 LQKENI. The CDR3 runs to 18 residues. Trimming cost V 1 base and J 9 bases; bases outside gene matches: 12. In DNA form, the CDR3 reads TGTGCCAGCTCACCACGTGGACTAGCGGGAGAATCAATGCGTGAGCAGTTCTTC. This encodes CASSPRGLAGESMREQFF.

V and J are TRBV6-2 or TRBV6-3 and TRBJ2-6; weak D call: TRBD2 (5 bases). Trimming removed 5 bases from V and 0 bases from J, with 11 bases in between. The CDR3 totals 16 residues. Germline-derived CDR1 and CDR2 are MNHEY and SVGEGT. The CDR3 sequence is CASSIPEVSGANVLTF. DNA of the CDR3: TGTGCCAGCAGTATTCCGGAGGTCTCTGGGGCCAACGTCCTGACTTTC.

The chain has TRBV7-3 and TRBJ2-7, with 9 bases matching TRBD2. Germline CDR1 reads SGHTA; CDR2 reads FQGTGA. This CDR3 region has 14 residues. V shed 2 bases and J 6 bases; nucleotides not matched to a gene: 5. The CDR3 spells CASSLAGGPGEQYF. The CDR3 DNA sequence: TGTGCCAGCAGCTTAGCGGGAGGGCCAGGCGAGCAGTACTTC.

The chain links TRBV2 to TRBJ2-1, with D hard to call. Germline V gives CDR1 SNHLY, CDR2 FYNNEI. The CDR3 is made up of 14 amino acids. The V end was cut by 0 bases, the J end by 6 bases, with 9 bases between. CDR3 sequence: CASSEALASNEQFF. For the CDR3, the DNA is TGTGCCAGCAGTGAAGCGTTAGCTAGCAATGAGCAGTTCTTC.

The chain employs TRBV19 and TRBJ1-2, with 9 nucleotides matching TRBD1. The germline gives CDR1 LNHDA, CDR2 SQIVND (reference sequence). This CDR3 is built from 16 residues. V lost 6 bases, J lost 3 bases, and 11 bases stayed unmatched. Written as DNA, the CDR3 is TGTGCCAGTAGCCTGTACCGGACAGGGGAGGACTATGGCTACACCTTC. This translates into CASSLYRTGEDYGYTF.

The V and J genes are TRBV19 and TRBJ1-2, with TRBD1 matching 8 bases. The CDR3 loop spans 15 amino acids. Trimming took 5 bases from V and 4 from J; bases not matched to a gene: 9. The V gene's germline CDR1 is LNHDA and CDR2 SQIVND (reference sequence). As DNA, the CDR3 is TGTGCCAGTAGTCAGGGGGCCGGGCGCGGCTATGGCTACACCTTC. Amino acids: CASSQGAGRGYGYTF.

The V gene is TRBV11-2, the J gene TRBJ2-7, with 12 bases fitting TRBD2. This CDR3 comprises 17 residues. From germline, CDR1 is SGHAT and CDR2 FQNNGV. Losses at the gene ends were 5 bases for V and 0 bases for J; bases not matched to a gene: 8. The CDR3 loop is CASSPRTSGTGSYEQYF. The DNA of the CDR3 is TGTGCCAGCAGCCCGCGGACTAGCGGGACGGGCTCCTACGAGCAGTACTTC.

The rearrangement links TRBV28 to TRBJ1-5; the match to TRBD1 covers 7 bases. The CDR3 contains 15 residues. V shed 6 bases and J 2 bases; nucleotides not matched to a gene: 7. In germline, CDR1 is MDHEN, CDR2 SYDVKM. This CDR3 reads CASSSPTGGNQPQHF. CDR3 bases: TGTGCCAGCAGCTCTCCCACAGGGGGCAATCAGCCCCAGCATTTT. Using reference TRBV28 and TRBJ1-5 for the parts outside the CDR3, the full variable domain is DVKVTQSSRYLVKRTGEKVFLECVQDMDHENMFWYRQDPGLGLRLIYFSYDVKMKEKGDIPEGYSVSREKKERFSLILESASTNQTSMYLCASSSPTGGNQPQHFGDGTRLSIL.